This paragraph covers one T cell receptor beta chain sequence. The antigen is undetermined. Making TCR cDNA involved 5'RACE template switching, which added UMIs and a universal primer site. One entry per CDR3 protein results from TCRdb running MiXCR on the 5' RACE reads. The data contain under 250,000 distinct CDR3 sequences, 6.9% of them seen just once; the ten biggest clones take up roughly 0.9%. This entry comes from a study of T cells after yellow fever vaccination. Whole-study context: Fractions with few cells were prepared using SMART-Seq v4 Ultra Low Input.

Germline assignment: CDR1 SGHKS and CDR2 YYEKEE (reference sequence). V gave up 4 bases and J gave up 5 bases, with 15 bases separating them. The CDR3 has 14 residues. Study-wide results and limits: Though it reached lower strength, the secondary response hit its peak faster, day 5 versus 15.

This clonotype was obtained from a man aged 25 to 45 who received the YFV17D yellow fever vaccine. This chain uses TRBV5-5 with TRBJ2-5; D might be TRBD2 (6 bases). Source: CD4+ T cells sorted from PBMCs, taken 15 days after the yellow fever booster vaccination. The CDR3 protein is CASSAGLLRETQYF. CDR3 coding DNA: TGTGCCAGCAGCGCGGGGCTCCTCCGCGAGACCCAGTACTTC.